The text below deals with one T cell receptor (beta chain). The data stem from a study of shared clonotypes between healthy human individuals. Naive CD8 cells lacked CD45RO and underwent positive selection for CCR7, leaving out terminally differentiated effector memory CD45RA+ cells. 200 to 250 ng DNA, 25,000 to 35,000 T cell genomes, went into each sorted-subset replicate PCR. Only in-frame clones appear in the TCRdb table, and some are missing; sequencing was by immunoSEQ multiplex PCR. The sample shows under 700,000 clones, about 95% of them seen only once. Germline values: CDR1 SGHAT, CDR2 FQDESV (reference sequence). Trimming removed 1 base at V and 0 bases at J, with 11 bases between. This CDR3 is built from 16 residues.

The receptor was isolated from a woman in her twenties or thirties in good health. Sequencing was carried out using naive CD8+ T cells sorted from blood. This rearrangement joins TRBV11-1 to TRBJ2-3; a possible D gene is TRBD2 (5 bases). The CDR3 reads CASSLVGRTSTDTQYF. CDR3 bases: TGTGCCAGCAGCTTAGTTGGGCGGACTAGCACAGATACGCAGTATTTT. The full variable domain, in which reference TRBV11-1 and TRBJ2-3 provide the parts outside the CDR3, is EAEVAQSPRYKITEKSQAVAFWCDPISGHATLYWYRQILGQGPELLVQFQDESVVDDSQLPKDRFSAERLKGVDSTLKIQPAELGDSAMYLCASSLVGRTSTDTQYFGPGTRLTVL.